This TCR beta chain was captured in a study of blood T cells in healthy people across ages. Through a sample-barcoded 5' primer and a J-beta primer mix, a second PCR was run for roughly 6 to 12 cycles. TCRdb processed the 5' RACE reads anew with MiXCR; each CDR3 protein has one entry. This sample yields around 800,000 distinct CDR3 sequences, of which 53% are seen a single time; under 50% belongs to the top ten. CDR1 is MRHNA and CDR2 is SNTAGT in the germline V gene. Losses at the gene ends were 5 bases for V and 2 bases for J; bases not matched to a gene: 1. This CDR3 contains 14 residues. This clonotype appeared a few times.

V is TRBV6-4 and J is TRBJ2-2; TRBD2 matches at 8 bases. This TCR came from a man aged 80 or over in good health. Sequencing was performed on blood. The CDR3 coding sequence is TGTGCCAGCAGTACTAGCGGTAACACCGGGGAGCTGTTTTTT. This gives the protein CASSTSGNTGELFF.